These T cell receptor beta chains were read from a single sample in a study of T cells in Graves' hyperthyroidism and ophthalmopathy. A single record per CDR3 protein comes from TCRdb applying MiXCR to the multiplex PCR reads. In the table there are approximately 600,000 distinct CDR3 sequences, approximately 15% of which are singletons. The specimen sequenced was blood. These receptors were collected from a woman in her thirties with Graves' hyperthyroidism that later progressed to Graves' ophthalmopathy. Each CDR3 is given with its conserved first and last residue. Each record gives: clone size, V gene, J gene, CDR3 length, D gene, CDR3 protein, CDR3 DNA. The D gene is left open where the match is weak. Expanded clones get a size class; other rows say once, few or many, or leave the size out.

>many|TRBV9|TRBJ2-2|15|TRBD1
CASSATGTNTGELFF
TGTGCCAGCAGCGCGACAGGGACGAACACCGGGGAGCTGTTTTTT
>many|TRBV19|TRBJ1-6|18|.
CASSSQAGAILRGSPLHF
TGTGCCAGTAGCTCTCAGGCGGGGGCTATTTTACGCGGTTCACCCCTCCACTTT
>.|TRBV2|TRBJ2-6|16|.
CASSETRVAGANVLTF
TGTGCCAGCAGTGAGACCAGGGTTGCCGGGGCCAACGTCCTGACTTTC
>many|TRBV5-1|TRBJ2-2|11|.
CASYTTGELFF
TGCGCCAGCTATACTACCGGGGAGCTGTTTTTT
>.|TRBV19|TRBJ2-6|16|.
CASSTGLSSGANVLTF
TGTGCCAGTAGTACGGGGCTTAGCTCTGGGGCCAACGTCCTGACTTTC
>.|TRBV6-1|TRBJ1-1|11|TRBD1
CASRTGGEAFF
TGTGCCAGCAGGACAGGGGGTGAAGCTTTCTTT
>.|TRBV3-1|TRBJ2-7|14|.
CASSHSLGLQEQYF
TGTGCCAGCAGCCACTCTCTCGGACTACAGGAGCAGTACTTC
>many|TRBV29-1|TRBJ2-3|15|TRBD2
CSVVPWTSGTDTQYF
TGCAGCGTTGTCCCCTGGACTAGCGGGACCGATACGCAGTATTTT
>many|TRBV3-1|TRBJ2-1|16|TRBD2
CASSQDPSGSGNEQFF
TGTGCCAGCAGCCAAGATCCTAGCGGGAGTGGCAATGAGCAGTTCTTC
>many|TRBV6-4|TRBJ1-2|13|.
CASSDSQVGGYTF
TGTGCCAGCAGTGACTCGCAGGTTGGTGGCTACACCTTC
>.|TRBV3-1|TRBJ2-3|17|TRBD2
CASSQDGKIAGVDTQYF
TGTGCCAGCAGCCAAGATGGAAAGATAGCGGGAGTAGATACGCAGTATTTT
>many|TRBV11-3|TRBJ2-1|15|TRBD2
CASSSGEREAHEQFF
TGTGCCAGCAGCTCGGGGGAGCGGGAGGCCCATGAGCAGTTCTTC
>few|TRBV29-1|TRBJ1-3|13|.
CSVALVSGNTIYF
TGCAGCGTCGCACTTGTCTCTGGAAACACCATATATTTT
>many|TRBV11-3|TRBJ2-3|17|TRBD1
CASNGEERQGGTDTQYF
TGTGCCAGCAACGGTGAAGAGCGACAGGGGGGCACAGATACGCAGTATTTT
>few|TRBV6-5|TRBJ2-2|15|.
CASSYGGSTTGELFF
TGTGCCAGCAGTTACGGCGGTAGCACCACCGGGGAGCTGTTTTTT
>few|TRBV20-1|TRBJ2-5|15|TRBD2
CSARPSGSAIETQYF
TGCAGTGCTAGACCTAGCGGGAGCGCCATAGAGACCCAGTACTTC
>many|TRBV2|TRBJ2-1|13|.
CASRGGGYNEQFF
TGTGCCAGCAGGGGAGGGGGATACAATGAGCAGTTCTTC
>many|TRBV6-1|TRBJ1-1|15|.
CASREQSYGGTEAFF
TGTGCCAGCAGAGAACAGTCATATGGAGGCACTGAAGCTTTCTTT
>.|TRBV6-2/TRBV6-3|TRBJ2-1|14|.
CASTGGSYYSEQFF
TGTGCCAGCACAGGGGGGAGCTATTACTCTGAGCAGTTCTTC
>few|TRBV28|TRBJ2-1|12|.
CASSLWGSLLFF
TGTGCCAGCAGTTTATGGGGTTCCTTATTGTTCTTC
>many|TRBV30|TRBJ1-1|13|TRBD1
CAWSRDRETEAFF
TGTGCCTGGAGTCGCGACAGGGAAACTGAAGCTTTCTTT
>.|TRBV20-1|TRBJ1-3|13|.
CSVGGGSGNTIYF
TGCAGTGTAGGGGGAGGCTCTGGAAACACCATATATTTT
>.|TRBV3-1|TRBJ1-3|14|.
CASSQDSAGNTIYF
TGTGCCAGCAGCCAAGATAGTGCGGGAAACACCATATATTTT
>.|TRBV4-3|TRBJ1-5|18|.
CASSQDLSREGSNQPQHF
TGCGCCAGCAGCCAAGATTTGAGTCGGGAAGGGAGCAATCAGCCCCAGCATTTT
>.|TRBV11-2|TRBJ2-7|13|.
CASSLNSLYEQYF
TGTGCCAGCAGCTTAAACTCCCTATACGAGCAGTACTTC
>many|TRBV7-2|TRBJ1-2|13|.
CASRIDSNYGYTF
TGTGCCAGCAGGATCGACAGCAACTATGGCTACACCTTC
>many|TRBV7-2|TRBJ2-5|15|TRBD2
CTSSSYSGSSGPQYF
TGTACCAGCAGTTCCTATAGCGGGAGCTCTGGGCCCCAGTACTTC
>many|TRBV12-3/TRBV12-4|TRBJ1-1|16|.
CASSFQDTDPNTEAFF
TGTGCCAGCAGTTTTCAAGATACGGATCCGAACACTGAAGCTTTCTTT
>many|TRBV28|TRBJ1-2|13|.
CASSFSGSYGYTF
TGTGCCAGCAGTTTTTCAGGGAGCTATGGCTACACCTTC
>few|TRBV5-5|TRBJ2-7|15|TRBD1
CASSLVGQSTYEQYF
TGTGCCAGCAGCTTGGTGGGACAGAGCACCTACGAGCAGTACTTC
>many|TRBV28|TRBJ1-1|12|.
CASSLDPTRAFF
TGTGCCAGCAGTCTGGACCCCACTAGGGCTTTCTTT
>many|TRBV7-9|TRBJ1-1|14|.
CASSSSTQNTEAFF
TGTGCCAGCAGTTCCTCTACCCAGAACACTGAAGCTTTCTTT
>.|TRBV30|TRBJ1-2|12|.
CAWSGGNYGYTF
TGTGCCTGGTCGGGGGGGAACTATGGCTACACCTTC
>few|TRBV6-5|TRBJ2-2|16|TRBD2
CASSYPSGRTTGELFF
TGTGCCAGCAGTTACCCCAGCGGGAGGACGACCGGGGAGCTGTTTTTT
>many|TRBV19|TRBJ1-2|16|.
CASTVVSGPTGTGYTF
TGTGCCAGTACAGTGGTCTCGGGGCCGACAGGAACCGGCTACACCTTC
>few|TRBV19|TRBJ1-6|15|TRBD1
CASSTAAGGNSPLHF
TGTGCCAGTAGTACAGCGGCAGGGGGAAATTCACCCCTCCACTTT
>many|TRBV7-8|TRBJ2-7|12|.
CASSLGGIEQYF
TGTGCCAGCAGCTTAGGAGGGATCGAGCAGTACTTC
>many|TRBV12-3/TRBV12-4|TRBJ2-1|15|.
CASSRLATELDEQFF
TGTGCCAGCAGCCGTCTAGCCACGGAATTGGATGAGCAGTTCTTC
>.|TRBV6-1|TRBJ1-2|15|TRBD1
CASSDPGTGLDGYTF
TGTGCCAGCAGTGACCCCGGGACAGGGTTGGATGGCTACACCTTC
>many|TRBV7-8|TRBJ2-5|18|TRBD2
CASGGNPGLAGRGETQYF
TGTGCCAGCGGAGGCAATCCGGGACTAGCGGGAAGGGGGGAGACCCAGTACTTC
>.|TRBV9|TRBJ2-3|16|.
CASSPEGGTPTDTQYF
TGTGCCAGCAGCCCCGAGGGGGGAACTCCCACAGATACGCAGTATTTT
>few|TRBV6-2/TRBV6-3|TRBJ2-7|16|.
CASSYSLWRATYEQYF
TGTGCCAGCAGTTACTCTTTGTGGCGGGCCACCTACGAGCAGTACTTC
>many|TRBV9|TRBJ2-1|16|TRBD2
CASSVLSGTSVNEQFF
TGTGCCAGCAGCGTTCTTTCCGGGACTAGCGTCAATGAGCAGTTCTTC
>.|TRBV30|TRBJ1-2|11|.
CARRGGSGYTF
TGTGCCCGTAGAGGAGGGTCTGGCTACACCTTC
>few|TRBV7-8|TRBJ2-1|17|TRBD2
CASSFKAAGATYNEQFF
TGTGCCAGCAGCTTTAAAGCAGCGGGGGCCACCTACAATGAGCAGTTCTTC
>many|TRBV12-3/TRBV12-4|TRBJ1-3|15|.
CASSFVGLSGNTIYF
TGTGCCAGCAGTTTCGTCGGTCTCTCTGGAAACACCATATATTTT
>many|TRBV12-3/TRBV12-4|TRBJ2-1|11|.
CASAYGNEQFF
TGTGCCAGCGCTTACGGCAATGAGCAGTTCTTC